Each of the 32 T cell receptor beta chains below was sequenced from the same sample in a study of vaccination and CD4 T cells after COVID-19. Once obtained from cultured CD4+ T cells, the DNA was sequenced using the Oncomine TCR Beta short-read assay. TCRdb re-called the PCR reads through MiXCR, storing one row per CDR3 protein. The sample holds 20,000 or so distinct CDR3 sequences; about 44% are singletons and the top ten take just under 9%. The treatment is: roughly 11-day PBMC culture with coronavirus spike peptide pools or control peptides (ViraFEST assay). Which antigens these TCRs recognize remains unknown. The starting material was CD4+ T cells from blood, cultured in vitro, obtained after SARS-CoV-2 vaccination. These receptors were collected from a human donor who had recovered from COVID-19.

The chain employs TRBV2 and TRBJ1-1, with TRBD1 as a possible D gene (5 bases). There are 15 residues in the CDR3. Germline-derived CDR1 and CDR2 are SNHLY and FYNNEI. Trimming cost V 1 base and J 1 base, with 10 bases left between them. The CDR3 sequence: CASSEEPGTNTEAFF. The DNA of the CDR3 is TGTGCCAGCAGTGAAGAACCGGGGACGAACACTGAAGCTTTCTTT.

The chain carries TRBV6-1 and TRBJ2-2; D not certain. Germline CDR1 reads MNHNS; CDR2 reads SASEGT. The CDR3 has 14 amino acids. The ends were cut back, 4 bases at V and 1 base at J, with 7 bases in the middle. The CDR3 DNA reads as TGTGCCAGCAGTGCCCACATGAACACCGGGGAGCTGTTTTTT. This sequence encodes CASSAHMNTGELFF.

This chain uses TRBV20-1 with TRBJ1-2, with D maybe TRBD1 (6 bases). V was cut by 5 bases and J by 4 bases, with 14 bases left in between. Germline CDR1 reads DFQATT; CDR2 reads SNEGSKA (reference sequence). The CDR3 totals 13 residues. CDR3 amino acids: CSAASGTTYGYTF. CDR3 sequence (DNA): TGCAGTGCTGCCTCCGGGACAACCTATGGCTACACCTTC.

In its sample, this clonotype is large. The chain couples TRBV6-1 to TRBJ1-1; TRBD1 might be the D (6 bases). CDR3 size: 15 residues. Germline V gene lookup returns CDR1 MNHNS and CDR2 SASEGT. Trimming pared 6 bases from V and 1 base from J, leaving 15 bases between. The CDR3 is CASSQNGGRNTEAFF. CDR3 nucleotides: TGTGCCAGCAGCCAGAATGGGGGCAGGAACACTGAAGCTTTCTTT.

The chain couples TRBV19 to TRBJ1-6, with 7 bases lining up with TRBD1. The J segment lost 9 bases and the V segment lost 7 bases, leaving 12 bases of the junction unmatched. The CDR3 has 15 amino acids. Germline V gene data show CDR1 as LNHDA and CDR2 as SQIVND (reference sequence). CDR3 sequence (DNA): TGTGCCAGTACCAATGGGGAGACAGGGCCTTCACCCCTCCACTTT. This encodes CASTNGETGPSPLHF.

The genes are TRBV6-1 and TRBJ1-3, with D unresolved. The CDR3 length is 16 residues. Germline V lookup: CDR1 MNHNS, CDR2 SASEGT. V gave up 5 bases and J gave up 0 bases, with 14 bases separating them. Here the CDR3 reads CASSPTPPSSGNTIYF. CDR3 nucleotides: TGTGCCAGCAGTCCAACGCCCCCATCCTCTGGAAACACCATATATTTT.

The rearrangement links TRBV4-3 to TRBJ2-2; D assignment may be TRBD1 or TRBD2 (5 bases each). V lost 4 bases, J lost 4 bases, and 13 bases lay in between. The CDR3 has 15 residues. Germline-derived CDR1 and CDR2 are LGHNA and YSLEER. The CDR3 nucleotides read TGCGCCAGCAGCCGAGGCCCTGGGGGCACCGGGGAGCTGTTTTTT. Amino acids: CASSRGPGGTGELFF.

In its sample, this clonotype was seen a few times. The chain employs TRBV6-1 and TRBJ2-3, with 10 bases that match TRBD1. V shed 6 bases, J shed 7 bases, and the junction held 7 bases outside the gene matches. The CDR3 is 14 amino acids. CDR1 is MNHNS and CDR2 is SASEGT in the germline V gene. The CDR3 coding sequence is TGTGCCAGCAGAAAGACAGGGGGCGGAAATACGCAGTATTTT. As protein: CASRKTGGGNTQYF.

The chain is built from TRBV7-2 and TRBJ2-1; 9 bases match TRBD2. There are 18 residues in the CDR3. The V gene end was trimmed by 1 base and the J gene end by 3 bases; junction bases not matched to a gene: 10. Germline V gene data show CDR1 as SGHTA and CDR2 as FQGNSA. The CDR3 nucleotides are TGTGCCAGCAGCTTAGGTGCTAGCGGGATATCATACTACAATGAGCAGTTCTTC. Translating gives CASSLGASGISYYNEQFF.

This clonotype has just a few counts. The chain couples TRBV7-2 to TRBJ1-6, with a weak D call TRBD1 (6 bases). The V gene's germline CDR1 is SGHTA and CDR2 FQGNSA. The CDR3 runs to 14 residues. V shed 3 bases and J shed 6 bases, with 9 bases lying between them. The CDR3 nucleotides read TGTGCCAGCAGCTTCCCAGGGGCTAATTCACCCCTCCACTTT. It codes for CASSFPGANSPLHF.

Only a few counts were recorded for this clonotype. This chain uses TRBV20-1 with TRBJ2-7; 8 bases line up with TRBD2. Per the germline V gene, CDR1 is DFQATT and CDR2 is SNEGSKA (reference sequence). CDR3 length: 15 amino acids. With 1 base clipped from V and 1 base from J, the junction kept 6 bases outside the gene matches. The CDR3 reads CSARGSGNQSYEQYF. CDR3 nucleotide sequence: TGCAGTGCTAGAGGTAGCGGGAACCAGTCCTACGAGCAGTACTTC.

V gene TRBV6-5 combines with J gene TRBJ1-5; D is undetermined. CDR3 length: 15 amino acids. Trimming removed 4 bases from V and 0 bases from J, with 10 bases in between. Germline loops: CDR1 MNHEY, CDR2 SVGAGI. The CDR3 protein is CASSWSGSSNQPQHF. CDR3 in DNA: TGTGCCAGCAGTTGGTCGGGGAGTAGCAATCAGCCCCAGCATTTT.

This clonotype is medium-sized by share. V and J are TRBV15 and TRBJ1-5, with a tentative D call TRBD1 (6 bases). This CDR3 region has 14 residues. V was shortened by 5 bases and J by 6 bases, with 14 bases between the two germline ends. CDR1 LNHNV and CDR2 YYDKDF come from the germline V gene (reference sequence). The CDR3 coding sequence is TGTGCCACCAGCGGGAACAGGGTGGGTCAGCCCCAGCATTTT. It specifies CATSGNRVGQPQHF.

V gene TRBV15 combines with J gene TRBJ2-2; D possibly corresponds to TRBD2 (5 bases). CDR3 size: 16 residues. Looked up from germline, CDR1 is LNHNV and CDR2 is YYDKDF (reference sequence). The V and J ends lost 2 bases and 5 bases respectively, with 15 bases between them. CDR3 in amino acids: CATSRPLAGRTGELFF. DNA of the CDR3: TGTGCCACCAGCAGACCCCTGGCGGGCCGAACCGGGGAGCTGTTTTTT.

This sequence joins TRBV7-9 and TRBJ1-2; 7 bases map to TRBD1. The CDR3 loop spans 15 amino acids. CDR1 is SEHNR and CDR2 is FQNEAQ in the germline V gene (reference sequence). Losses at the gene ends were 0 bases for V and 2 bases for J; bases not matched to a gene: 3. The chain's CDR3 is CASSLAGGVNYGYTF. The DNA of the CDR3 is TGTGCCAGCAGCTTAGCAGGGGGCGTCAACTATGGCTACACCTTC. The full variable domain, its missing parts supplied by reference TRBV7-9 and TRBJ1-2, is DTGVSQNPRHKITKRGQNVTFRCDPISEHNRLYWYRQTLGQGPEFLTYFQNEAQLEKSRLLSDRFSAERPKGSFSTLEIQRTEQGDSAMYLCASSLAGGVNYGYTFGSGTRLTVV.

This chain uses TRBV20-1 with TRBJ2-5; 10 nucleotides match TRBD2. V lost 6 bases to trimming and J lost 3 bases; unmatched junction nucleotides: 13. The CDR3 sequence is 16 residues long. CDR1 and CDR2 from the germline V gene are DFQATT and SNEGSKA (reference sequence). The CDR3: CSAPSGRAGNKETQYF. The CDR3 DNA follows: TGCAGTGCCCCAAGCGGGAGGGCCGGTAATAAAGAGACCCAGTACTTC.

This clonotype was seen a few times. The CDR3 nucleotides read TGTGCCAGCAGCTTGGGTCCAGGGGCCGGCTACACCTTC. Amino acids: CASSLGPGAGYTF. The genes are TRBV7-6 and TRBJ1-2; D might be TRBD1 (6 bases). Trimming pared 3 bases from V and 8 bases from J, leaving 13 bases between. The CDR3 consists of 13 residues. CDR1 SGHVS and CDR2 FNYEAQ come from the germline V gene.

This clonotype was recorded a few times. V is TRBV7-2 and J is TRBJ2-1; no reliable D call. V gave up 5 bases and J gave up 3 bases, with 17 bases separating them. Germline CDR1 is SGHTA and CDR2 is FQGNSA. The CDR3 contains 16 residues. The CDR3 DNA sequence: TGTGCCAGCAGCGCACACCAACCTCTGGTCTACAATGAGCAGTTCTTC. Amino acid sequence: CASSAHQPLVYNEQFF.

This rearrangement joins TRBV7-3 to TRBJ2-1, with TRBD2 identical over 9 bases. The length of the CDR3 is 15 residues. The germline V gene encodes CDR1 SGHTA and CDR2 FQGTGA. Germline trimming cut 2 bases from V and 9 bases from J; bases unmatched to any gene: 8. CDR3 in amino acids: CASSLRPSGNPEQFF. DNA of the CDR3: TGTGCCAGCAGCTTACGTCCTAGCGGGAACCCTGAGCAGTTCTTC.

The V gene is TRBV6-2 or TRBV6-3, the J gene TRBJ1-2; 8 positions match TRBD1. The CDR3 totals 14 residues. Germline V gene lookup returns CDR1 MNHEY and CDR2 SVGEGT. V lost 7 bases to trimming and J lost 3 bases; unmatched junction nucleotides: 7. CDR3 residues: CASTLLDRDYGYTF. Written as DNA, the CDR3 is TGTGCCAGCACCCTACTGGACAGGGACTATGGCTACACCTTC.

The CDR3 sequence: CASRAGGAENTEAFF. The CDR3 DNA reads as TGTGCCAGCAGGGCAGGGGGCGCGGAGAACACTGAAGCTTTCTTT. This chain connects TRBV6-1 to TRBJ1-1, with 8 bases matching TRBD1. Germline V gene data show CDR1 as MNHNS and CDR2 as SASEGT. V trimming: 6 bases; J trimming: 1 base; junction bases outside the gene matches: 7. There are 15 residues in the CDR3.

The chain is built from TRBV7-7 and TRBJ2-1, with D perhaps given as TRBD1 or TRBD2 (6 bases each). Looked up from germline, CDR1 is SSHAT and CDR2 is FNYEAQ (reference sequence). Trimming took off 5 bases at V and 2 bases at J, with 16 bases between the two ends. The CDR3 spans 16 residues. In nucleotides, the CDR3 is TGTGCCAGCAGCACAGGGAGTAGCGGCCCCTACAATGAGCAGTTCTTC. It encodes CASSTGSSGPYNEQFF.

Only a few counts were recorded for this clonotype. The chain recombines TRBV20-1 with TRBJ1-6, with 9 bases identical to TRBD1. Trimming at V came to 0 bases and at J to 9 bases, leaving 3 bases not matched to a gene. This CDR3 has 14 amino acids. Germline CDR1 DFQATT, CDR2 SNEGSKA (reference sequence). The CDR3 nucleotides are TGCAGTGCTAGAGACGGGACAGGGAGTTCACCCCTCCACTTT. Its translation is CSARDGTGSSPLHF.

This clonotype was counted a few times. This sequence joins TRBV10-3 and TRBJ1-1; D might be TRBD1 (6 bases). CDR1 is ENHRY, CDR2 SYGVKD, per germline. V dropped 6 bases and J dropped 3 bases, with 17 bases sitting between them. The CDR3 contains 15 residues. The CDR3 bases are TGTGCCATCAGCCGAACCCGGGGGGCGGACACTGAAGCTTTCTTT. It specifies CAISRTRGADTEAFF.

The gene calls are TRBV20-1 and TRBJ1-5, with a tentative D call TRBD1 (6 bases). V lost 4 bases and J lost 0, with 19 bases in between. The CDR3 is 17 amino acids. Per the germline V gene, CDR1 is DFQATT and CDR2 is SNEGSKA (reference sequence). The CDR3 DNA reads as TGCAGTGCTATTAGGACAGCAACAGTATTTAGCAATCAGCCCCAGCATTTT. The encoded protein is CSAIRTATVFSNQPQHF.

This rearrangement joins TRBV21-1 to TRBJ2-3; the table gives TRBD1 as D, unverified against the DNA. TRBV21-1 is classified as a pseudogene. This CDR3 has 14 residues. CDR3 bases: TGTGCCAGCAGAGGGACAGGGGGCACAGATACGCAGTATTTT. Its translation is CASRGTGGTDTQYF.

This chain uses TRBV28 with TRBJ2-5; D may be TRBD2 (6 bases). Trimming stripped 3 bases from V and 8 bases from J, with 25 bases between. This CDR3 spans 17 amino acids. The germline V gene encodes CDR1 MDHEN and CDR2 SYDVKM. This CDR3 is CASSFRAGIPRGATQYF. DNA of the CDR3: TGTGCCAGCAGTTTTAGGGCGGGGATTCCAAGAGGTGCAACCCAGTACTTC.

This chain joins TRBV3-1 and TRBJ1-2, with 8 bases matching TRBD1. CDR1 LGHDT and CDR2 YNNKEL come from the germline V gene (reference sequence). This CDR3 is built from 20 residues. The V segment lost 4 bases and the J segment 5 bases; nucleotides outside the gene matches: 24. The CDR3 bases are TGTGCCAGCAGCCCCCGTATAATCTTGATCGACAGGGGTGATACGTATGGCTACACCTTC. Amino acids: CASSPRIILIDRGDTYGYTF. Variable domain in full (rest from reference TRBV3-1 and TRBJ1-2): DTAVSQTPKYLVTQMGNDKSIKCEQNLGHDTMYWYKQDSKKFLKIMFSYNNKELIINETVPNRFSPKSPDKAHLNLHINSLELGDSAVYFCASSPRIILIDRGDTYGYTFGSGTRLTVV.

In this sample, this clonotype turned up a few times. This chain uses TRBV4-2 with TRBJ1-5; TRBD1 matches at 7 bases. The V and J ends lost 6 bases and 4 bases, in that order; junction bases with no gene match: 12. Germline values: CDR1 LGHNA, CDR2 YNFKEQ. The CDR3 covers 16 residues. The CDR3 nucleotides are TGTGCCAGCAGACGAGACCTGACAGGGACTAATCAGCCCCAGCATTTT. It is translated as CASRRDLTGTNQPQHF.

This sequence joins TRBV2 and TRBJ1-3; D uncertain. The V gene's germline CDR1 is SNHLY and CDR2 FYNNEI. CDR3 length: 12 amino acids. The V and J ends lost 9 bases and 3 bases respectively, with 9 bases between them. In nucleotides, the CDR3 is TGTGCCAGTAGGACGGGTGGAAACACCATATATTTT. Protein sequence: CASRTGGNTIYF.

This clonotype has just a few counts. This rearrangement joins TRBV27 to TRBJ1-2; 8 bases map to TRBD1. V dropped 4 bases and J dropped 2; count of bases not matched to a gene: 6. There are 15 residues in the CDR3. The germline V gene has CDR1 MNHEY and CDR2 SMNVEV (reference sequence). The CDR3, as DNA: TGTGCCAGCAGTTCCGGACAGGGAAGGAACTATGGCTACACCTTC. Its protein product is CASSSGQGRNYGYTF.

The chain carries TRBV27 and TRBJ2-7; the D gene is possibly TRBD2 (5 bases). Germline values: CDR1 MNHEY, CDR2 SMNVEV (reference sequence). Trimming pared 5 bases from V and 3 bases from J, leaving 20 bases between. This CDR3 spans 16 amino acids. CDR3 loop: CASSRRRLTGSYEQYF. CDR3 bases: TGTGCCAGCAGTAGACGGCGACTGACGGGGAGCTACGAGCAGTACTTC.